What follows describes a single T cell receptor beta chain. The antigen is undetermined. Since a much larger clone is just one base distant, this may be a read error. Study-level results: The larger-cohort validation was restricted to a single TCR beta V-J rearrangement rather than whole repertoires.

Tregs were sorted as CD4+CD25+CD127-/low cells. CDR3 length: 11 residues. Per the germline V gene, CDR1 is SGHTA and CDR2 is FQGNSA. Trimming pared 1 base from V and 11 bases from J, leaving 6 bases between. TCRdb analysed the 5' RACE reads with MiXCR anew, one entry per CDR3 protein. The repertoire includes around 50,000 distinct CDR3 sequences, roughly 28% of them detected once, and under 2.5% sits in the top ten. The rearrangement joins TRBV7-2 to TRBJ2-1; D gene ambiguous. The clonotype comes from a female donor with breast cancer. Sequenced: tumor-infiltrating Tregs sorted from the breast tumor. The CDR3 region has the DNA TGTGCCAGCAGCTTAGAAGGGAAGCAGTTCTTC. As protein: CASSLEGKQFF.